Listed below are T cell receptor beta chains from one sample, sequenced in a study of memory CD4+ T cells and cytomegalovirus serostatus. The assay was immunoSEQ multiplex PCR, and TCRdb's table has in-frame clones only and misses some. The repertoire holds about 60,000 clones, with roughly 85% as singletons. The sequenced material came from memory CD4+ T cells from blood. These TCRs come from an adult in good health and CMV-seronegative. Some clones in this sample may be carry-over from other donors' samples. Both conserved end residues are part of each CDR3. A D gene is named only where the DNA matches it firmly. A row's size may be missing; if present it is once, few, many or a size class.

J gene: TRBJ1-3; V gene: TRBV15; D gene: TRBD1; clone size: NA; CDR3 DNA: TGTGCCACCAGCAGAGCTCGAGGGGGCCATGGAAACACCATATATTTT; CDR3 protein: CATSRARGGHGNTIYF
J gene: TRBJ2-7; V gene: TRBV5-1; D gene: NA; clone size: NA; CDR3 DNA: TGCGCCAGCAGCTTGTCTACCCCCTACGAGCAGTACTTC; CDR3 protein: CASSLSTPYEQYF
J gene: TRBJ1-3; V gene: TRBV5-5; D gene: NA; clone size: NA; CDR3 DNA: TGTGCCAGCAGCCCGCGGACGGCAGGGGGAAACACCATATATTTT; CDR3 protein: CASSPRTAGGNTIYF
J gene: TRBJ2-1; V gene: TRBV4-2; D gene: TRBD2; clone size: NA; CDR3 DNA: TGTGCCAGCAGCCAAGCCCGAACTAGCGCCCAGTTCTTC; CDR3 protein: CASSQARTSAQFF
J gene: TRBJ2-7; V gene: TRBV5-4; D gene: TRBD1; clone size: few; CDR3 DNA: TGTGCCAGCAGCTGGAACGACAGGGGAAAGTACTACGAGCAGTACTTC; CDR3 protein: CASSWNDRGKYYEQYF
J gene: TRBJ1-2; V gene: TRBV10-2; D gene: TRBD1; clone size: NA; CDR3 DNA: TGCGCCAGCACCGGGACAGGGGACTATGGCTACACCTTC; CDR3 protein: CASTGTGDYGYTF
J gene: TRBJ2-3; V gene: TRBV4-3; D gene: TRBD2; clone size: once; CDR3 DNA: TGCGCCAGCAGCCAAGACTGGTGGACTAGCGGGATTAGCACAGATACGCAGTATTTT; CDR3 protein: CASSQDWWTSGISTDTQYF
J gene: TRBJ2-7; V gene: TRBV7-2; D gene: NA; clone size: NA; CDR3 DNA: TGTGCCAGCAGCTTAGGGGGAAGCGGGCCTCCCGAGCAGTACTTC; CDR3 protein: CASSLGGSGPPEQYF
J gene: TRBJ2-5; V gene: TRBV4-3; D gene: TRBD1; clone size: NA; CDR3 DNA: TGCGCCAGCAGCCAAGATCACAGGGGGCTTTACCAAGAGACCCAGTACTTC; CDR3 protein: CASSQDHRGLYQETQYF
J gene: TRBJ2-2; V gene: TRBV25-1; D gene: TRBD2; clone size: NA; CDR3 DNA: TGTGCCAGCAGTGCAAGCGGGAGAAACACCGGGGAGCTGTTTTTT; CDR3 protein: CASSASGRNTGELFF
J gene: TRBJ1-3; V gene: TRBV27; D gene: NA; clone size: NA; CDR3 DNA: TGTGCCAGCAGTCCCTTAATACCCTCTGGAAACACCATATATTTT; CDR3 protein: CASSPLIPSGNTIYF
J gene: TRBJ2-7; V gene: TRBV19; D gene: TRBD1; clone size: few; CDR3 DNA: TGTGCCAGTAGGCCACAGGGGGAGACCCTCAAGAAGTACTTC; CDR3 protein: CASRPQGETLKKYF
J gene: TRBJ1-6; V gene: TRBV30; D gene: NA; clone size: NA; CDR3 DNA: TGTGCCTGGACCCTGGTGGGGACTAGTAATTCACCCCTCCACTTT; CDR3 protein: CAWTLVGTSNSPLHF
J gene: TRBJ2-4; V gene: TRBV7-3; D gene: NA; clone size: NA; CDR3 DNA: TGTGCCAGCAGCATCCAGGGACCCGTAGCCAAAAACATTCAGTACTTC; CDR3 protein: CASSIQGPVAKNIQYF
J gene: TRBJ1-1; V gene: TRBV6-5; D gene: NA; clone size: NA; CDR3 DNA: TGTGCCAGCAGTTTGCGGGACGGAAGAATGAACACTGAAGCTTTCTTT; CDR3 protein: CASSLRDGRMNTEAFF
J gene: TRBJ1-1; V gene: TRBV9; D gene: NA; clone size: NA; CDR3 DNA: TGTGCCAGCAGCGTAGAAGGGTTGAACACTGAAGCTTTCTTT; CDR3 protein: CASSVEGLNTEAFF
J gene: TRBJ2-2; V gene: TRBV11-2; D gene: NA; clone size: once; CDR3 DNA: TGTGCCAGCAGCTTAGATAGGGGCGCGAACACCGGGGAGCTGTTTTTT; CDR3 protein: CASSLDRGANTGELFF
J gene: TRBJ2-7; V gene: TRBV7-9; D gene: TRBD2; clone size: NA; CDR3 DNA: TGTGCCAGCAGCTTAGAGGCTGCGGGAGCCGAGCAGTACTTC; CDR3 protein: CASSLEAAGAEQYF
J gene: TRBJ2-7; V gene: TRBV7-2; D gene: TRBD1; clone size: NA; CDR3 DNA: TGTGCCAGCAGCTTAGCGGGACAGGGCTCCTACGAGCAGTACTTC; CDR3 protein: CASSLAGQGSYEQYF
J gene: TRBJ2-2; V gene: TRBV5-1; D gene: TRBD2; clone size: NA; CDR3 DNA: TGCGCCAGCAGTTGGACTAGCGGGGCGGAAGGCGGGGAGCTGTTTTTT; CDR3 protein: CASSWTSGAEGGELFF
J gene: TRBJ2-2; V gene: TRBV7-3; D gene: NA; clone size: NA; CDR3 DNA: TGTGCCAGCAGCCGAGGGGTCACCGGGGAGCTGTTTTTT; CDR3 protein: CASSRGVTGELFF
J gene: TRBJ1-1; V gene: TRBV7-9; D gene: NA; clone size: NA; CDR3 DNA: TGTGCCAGCAGCTTAGGACAGTTTAACACTGAAGCTTTCTTT; CDR3 protein: CASSLGQFNTEAFF
J gene: TRBJ2-6; V gene: TRBV7-6; D gene: NA; clone size: NA; CDR3 DNA: TGTGCCAGCAGCTTAGCACCGACAGGCTCTGGGGCCAACGTCCTGACTTTC; CDR3 protein: CASSLAPTGSGANVLTF
J gene: TRBJ2-3; V gene: TRBV10-1; D gene: NA; clone size: once; CDR3 DNA: TGCGCCAGCAGTGAGTCCCGCAAGGGCACAGATACGCAGTATTTT; CDR3 protein: CASSESRKGTDTQYF
J gene: TRBJ2-5; V gene: TRBV5-1; D gene: TRBD1; clone size: NA; CDR3 DNA: TGCGCCAGCAGCTTGGGGGCAGGGGGCCTAGAGACCCAGTACTTC; CDR3 protein: CASSLGAGGLETQYF
J gene: TRBJ2-5; V gene: TRBV2; D gene: NA; clone size: few; CDR3 DNA: TGTGCCAGCCGCAGGGGGGAAGGAGAGACCCAGTACTTC; CDR3 protein: CASRRGEGETQYF
J gene: TRBJ1-5; V gene: TRBV12-5; D gene: NA; clone size: NA; CDR3 DNA: TGTGCTAGTGGCCCCCGGGGTGAAGGGCCCCAGCATTTT; CDR3 protein: CASGPRGEGPQHF
J gene: TRBJ1-3; V gene: TRBV19; D gene: NA; clone size: NA; CDR3 DNA: TGTGCCAGTAGGCCGACCGGGACCTCCGGAAACACCATATATTTT; CDR3 protein: CASRPTGTSGNTIYF
J gene: TRBJ2-1; V gene: TRBV21-1; D gene: NA; clone size: NA; CDR3 DNA: TGTGCCAGCAGGCTGGCAACAGGTCATACCTACAATGAGCAGTTCTTC; CDR3 protein: CASRLATGHTYNEQFF
J gene: TRBJ2-1; V gene: TRBV11-3; D gene: NA; clone size: once; CDR3 DNA: TGTGCCAGCAGCTTATACCAGCAACCCCAGTTCTTC; CDR3 protein: CASSLYQQPQFF
J gene: TRBJ1-1; V gene: TRBV5-1; D gene: NA; clone size: NA; CDR3 DNA: TGCGCCAGCAGCTTGGGGAGGGGAATGAACACTGAAGCTTTCTTT; CDR3 protein: CASSLGRGMNTEAFF